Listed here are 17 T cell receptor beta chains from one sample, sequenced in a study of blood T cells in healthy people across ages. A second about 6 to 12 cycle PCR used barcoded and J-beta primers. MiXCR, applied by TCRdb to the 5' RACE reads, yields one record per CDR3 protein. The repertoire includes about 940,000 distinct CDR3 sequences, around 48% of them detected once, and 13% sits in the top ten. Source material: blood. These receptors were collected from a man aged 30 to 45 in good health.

The CDR3 nucleotides are TGTGCCAGCAGTGCTACAGGGTTTCCAGAGACCCAGTACTTC. Its protein is CASSATGFPETQYF. The chain couples TRBV27 to TRBJ2-5; D possibly corresponds to TRBD1 (6 bases). Per the germline V gene, CDR1 is MNHEY and CDR2 is SMNVEV (reference sequence). The CDR3 sequence is 14 residues long. V lost 5 bases, J lost 4 bases, and 14 bases lay in between.

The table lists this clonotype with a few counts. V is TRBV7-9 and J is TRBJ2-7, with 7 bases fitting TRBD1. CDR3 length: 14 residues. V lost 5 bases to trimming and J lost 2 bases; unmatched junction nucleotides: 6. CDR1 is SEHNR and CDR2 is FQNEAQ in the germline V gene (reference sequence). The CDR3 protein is CASSPQGDTYEQYF. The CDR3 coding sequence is TGTGCCAGCAGCCCTCAGGGGGATACCTACGAGCAGTACTTC.

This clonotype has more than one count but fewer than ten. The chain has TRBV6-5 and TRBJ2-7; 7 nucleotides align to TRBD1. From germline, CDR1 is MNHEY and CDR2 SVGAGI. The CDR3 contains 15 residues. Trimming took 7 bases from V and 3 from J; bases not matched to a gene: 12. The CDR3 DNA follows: TGTGCCAGCACTTCCCCAGTGACAGGGAGCTACGAGCAGTACTTC. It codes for CASTSPVTGSYEQYF.

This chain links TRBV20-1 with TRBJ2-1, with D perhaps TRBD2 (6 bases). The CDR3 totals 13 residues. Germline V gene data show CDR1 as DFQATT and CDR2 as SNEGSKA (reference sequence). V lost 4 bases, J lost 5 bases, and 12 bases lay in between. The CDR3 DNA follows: TGCAGTGCTACCGGGAGCCTAAACAATGAGCAGTTCTTC. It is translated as CSATGSLNNEQFF.

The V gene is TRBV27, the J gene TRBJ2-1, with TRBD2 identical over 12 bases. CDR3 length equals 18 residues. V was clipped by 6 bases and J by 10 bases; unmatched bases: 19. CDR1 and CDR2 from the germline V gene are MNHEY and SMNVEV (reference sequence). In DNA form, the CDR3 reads TGTGCCAGCAGCCCGCTTACGACTAGCGGGGGACCCATAAGGGAGCAGTTCTTC. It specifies CASSPLTTSGGPIREQFF.

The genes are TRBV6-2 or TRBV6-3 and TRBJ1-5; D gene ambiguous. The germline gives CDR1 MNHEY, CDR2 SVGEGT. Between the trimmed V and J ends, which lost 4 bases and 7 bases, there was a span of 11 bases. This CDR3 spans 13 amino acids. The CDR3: CASSFPQRQPQHF. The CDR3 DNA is TGTGCCAGCAGTTTCCCCCAACGGCAGCCCCAGCATTTT.

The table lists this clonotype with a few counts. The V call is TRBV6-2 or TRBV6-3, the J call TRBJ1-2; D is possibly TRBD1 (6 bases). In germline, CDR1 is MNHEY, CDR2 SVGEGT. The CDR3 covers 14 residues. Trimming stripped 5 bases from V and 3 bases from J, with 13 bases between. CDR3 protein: CASSTGQTYYGYTF. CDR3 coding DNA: TGTGCCAGCAGTACTGGACAGACCTACTATGGCTACACCTTC.

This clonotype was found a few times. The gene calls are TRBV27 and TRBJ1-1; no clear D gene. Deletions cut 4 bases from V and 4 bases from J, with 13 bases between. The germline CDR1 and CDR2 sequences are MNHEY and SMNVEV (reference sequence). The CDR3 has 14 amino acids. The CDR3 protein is CASSSIGRATEAFF. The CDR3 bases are TGTGCCAGCAGTTCGATCGGGCGGGCCACTGAAGCTTTCTTT.

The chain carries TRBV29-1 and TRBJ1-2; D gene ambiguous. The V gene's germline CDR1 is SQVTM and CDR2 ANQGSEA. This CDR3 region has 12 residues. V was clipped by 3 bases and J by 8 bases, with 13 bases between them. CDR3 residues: CSVDGDDLGYTF. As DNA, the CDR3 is TGCAGCGTTGATGGGGATGATCTCGGCTACACCTTC.

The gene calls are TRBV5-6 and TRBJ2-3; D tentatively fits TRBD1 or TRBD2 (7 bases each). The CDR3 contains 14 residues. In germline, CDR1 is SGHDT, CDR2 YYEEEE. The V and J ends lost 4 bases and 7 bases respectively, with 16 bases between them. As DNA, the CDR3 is TGTGCCAGCAGCCCAACAGGGGAGGGTCATACGCAGTATTTT. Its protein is CASSPTGEGHTQYF.

CDR3 DNA sequence: TGCGCCAGCAGCCAAGATAAGGCACCGGTCTACGAGCAGTACTTC. Translation gives CASSQDKAPVYEQYF. V usage is TRBV4-3 and J usage is TRBJ2-7; D gene ambiguous. The CDR3 spans 15 residues. Germline V gene data show CDR1 as LGHNA and CDR2 as YSLEER. V was clipped by 0 bases and J by 3 bases, with 12 bases between them.

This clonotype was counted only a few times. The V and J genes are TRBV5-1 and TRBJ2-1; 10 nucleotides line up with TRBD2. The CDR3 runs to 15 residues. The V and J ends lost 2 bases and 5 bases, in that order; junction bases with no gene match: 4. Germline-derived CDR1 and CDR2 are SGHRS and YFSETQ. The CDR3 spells CASSLLAGTNNEQFF. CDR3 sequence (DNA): TGCGCCAGCAGCTTACTAGCGGGGACTAACAATGAGCAGTTCTTC.

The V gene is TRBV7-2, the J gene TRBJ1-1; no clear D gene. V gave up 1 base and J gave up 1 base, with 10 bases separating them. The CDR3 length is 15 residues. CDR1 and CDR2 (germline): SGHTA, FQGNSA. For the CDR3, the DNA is TGTGCCAGCAGCTTAGTTACAGACCCGAACACTGAAGCTTTCTTT. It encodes CASSLVTDPNTEAFF.

Here the CDR3 DNA reads TGTGCCAGCAGCTTAGGCCTATTAGGGGGTTCTAACTATGGCTACACCTTC. Translating gives CASSLGLLGGSNYGYTF. The rearrangement uses TRBV13 and TRBJ1-2; D might be TRBD1 (6 bases). The V and J ends lost 0 bases and 0 bases respectively, with 14 bases between them. Germline CDR1 reads PRHDT; CDR2 reads FYEKMQ (reference sequence). This CDR3 comprises 17 residues.

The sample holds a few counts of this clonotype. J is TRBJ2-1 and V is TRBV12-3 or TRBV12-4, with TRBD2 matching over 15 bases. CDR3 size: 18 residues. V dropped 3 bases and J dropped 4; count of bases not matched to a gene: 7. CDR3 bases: TGTGCCAGCAGTTTGGAGGGACTAGCGGGGGGTGGATACAATGAGCAGTTCTTC. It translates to CASSLEGLAGGGYNEQFF.

CDR3 in amino acids: CASSHREGYGYTF. CDR3 nucleotide sequence: TGTGCCAGCAGCCACAGGGAGGGCTATGGCTACACCTTC. This sequence joins TRBV7-9 and TRBJ1-2, with D maybe TRBD1 (6 bases). Between the trimmed V and J ends, which lost 5 bases and 4 bases, there was a span of 11 bases. The germline V gene encodes CDR1 SEHNR and CDR2 FQNEAQ (reference sequence). The CDR3 extends over 13 amino acids.

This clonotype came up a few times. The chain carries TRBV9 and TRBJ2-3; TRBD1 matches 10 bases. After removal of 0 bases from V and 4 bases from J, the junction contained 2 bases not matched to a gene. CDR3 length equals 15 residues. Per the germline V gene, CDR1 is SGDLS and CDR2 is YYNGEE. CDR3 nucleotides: TGTGCCAGCAGCGTAGTTGGGACAGGGGCAGATACGCAGTATTTT. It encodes CASSVVGTGADTQYF.